These T cell receptor beta chains were read from a single sample in a study of patients and donors after allogeneic stem cell transplantation. TCRdb redid the calling of the RT-PCR reads with MiXCR, one entry per CDR3 protein. This table holds about 960,000 distinct CDR3 sequences, approximately 18% found once. The sample comprised blood, either unsorted or a sorted T cell fraction (not recorded which). All receptors derive from a human donor who was either an allogeneic HSCT recipient or a stem cell or donor lymphocyte infusion donor (not recorded which). It is not recorded whose cells these are; they may come from a transplant donor. Both conserved end residues are part of each CDR3. D genes are given only for firm matches. Expanded clones get a size class; other rows say once, few or many, or leave the size out.

len: 16
d_gene: -
j_gene: TRBJ2-7
v_gene: TRBV10-3
abundance: -
CDR3aa: CATSRGSPQSSYEQYF
CDR3nt: TGTGCCACCTCACGGGGGTCTCCACAAAGCTCCTACGAGCAGTACTTC

len: 14
d_gene: -
j_gene: TRBJ2-5
v_gene: TRBV9
abundance: few
CDR3aa: CASSLGRARETQYF
CDR3nt: TGTGCCAGCTCCCTAGGCAGGGCCCGAGAGACCCAGTACTTC

len: 15
d_gene: -
j_gene: TRBJ1-4
v_gene: TRBV4-2
abundance: few
CDR3aa: CASSQRGPTNEKLFF
CDR3nt: TGTGCCAGCAGCCAAAGAGGGCCAACTAATGAAAAACTGTTTTTT

len: 15
d_gene: -
j_gene: TRBJ1-1
v_gene: TRBV15
abundance: few
CDR3aa: CATSREGQGSTEAFF
CDR3nt: TGTGCCACCAGCAGAGAAGGGCAGGGGAGCACTGAAGCTTTCTTT

len: 16
d_gene: -
j_gene: TRBJ2-7
v_gene: TRBV12-3/TRBV12-4
abundance: few
CDR3aa: CASSTYLGTGTYEQYF
CDR3nt: TGTGCCAGCAGCACATACCTTGGGACGGGCACCTACGAGCAGTACTTC

len: 14
d_gene: TRBD1
j_gene: TRBJ2-5
v_gene: TRBV20-1
abundance: -
CDR3aa: CSALGQPLQETQYF
CDR3nt: TGCAGTGCCCTGGGACAGCCTCTTCAAGAGACCCAGTACTTC

len: 15
d_gene: -
j_gene: TRBJ2-4
v_gene: TRBV9
abundance: few
CDR3aa: CASSVSGSWNSIQYF
CDR3nt: TGTGCCAGCAGCGTTTCGGGTTCGTGGAACTCCATTCAGTACTTC

len: 14
d_gene: -
j_gene: TRBJ2-4
v_gene: TRBV5-1
abundance: many
CDR3aa: CASSLEQMLDIQYF
CDR3nt: TGCGCCAGCAGCTTGGAACAGATGTTGGACATTCAGTACTTC

len: 15
d_gene: -
j_gene: TRBJ2-3
v_gene: TRBV15
abundance: -
CDR3aa: CATSMAGVSTDTQYF
CDR3nt: TGTGCCACCAGCATGGCTGGGGTTAGCACAGATACGCAGTATTTT

len: 14
d_gene: -
j_gene: TRBJ1-2
v_gene: TRBV12-3/TRBV12-4
abundance: many
CDR3aa: CASSPGRMNYGYTF
CDR3nt: TGTGCCAGCAGTCCAGGCAGGATGAACTATGGCTACACCTTC

len: 15
d_gene: TRBD1
j_gene: TRBJ1-2
v_gene: TRBV5-1
abundance: -
CDR3aa: CASSFQQGRNYGYTF
CDR3nt: TGCGCCAGCAGCTTTCAACAGGGGAGGAACTATGGCTACACCTTC

len: 15
d_gene: TRBD2
j_gene: TRBJ2-7
v_gene: TRBV29-1
abundance: few
CDR3aa: CSVDGLGTSGYEQYF
CDR3nt: TGCAGCGTTGATGGTTTGGGGACTAGCGGATACGAGCAGTACTTC

len: 15
d_gene: -
j_gene: TRBJ2-2
v_gene: TRBV6-5
abundance: few
CDR3aa: CASSYYRVRTGELFF
CDR3nt: TGTGCCAGCAGTTACTACAGGGTACGCACCGGGGAGCTGTTTTTT

len: 14
d_gene: TRBD1
j_gene: TRBJ1-1
v_gene: TRBV12-3/TRBV12-4
abundance: many
CDR3aa: CASRLRGRNTEAFF
CDR3nt: TGTGCCAGCAGACTCAGGGGGAGAAACACTGAAGCTTTCTTT

len: 13
d_gene: -
j_gene: TRBJ2-3
v_gene: TRBV7-3
abundance: -
CDR3aa: CASSSRSGDTQYF
CDR3nt: TGTGCCAGCAGCTCTCGCTCTGGAGATACGCAGTATTTT

len: 14
d_gene: -
j_gene: TRBJ1-1
v_gene: TRBV12-3/TRBV12-4
abundance: -
CDR3aa: CASSPRAVNTEAFF
CDR3nt: TGTGCCAGCAGTCCTAGGGCGGTGAACACTGAAGCTTTCTTT

len: 15
d_gene: -
j_gene: TRBJ2-1
v_gene: TRBV11-2
abundance: many
CDR3aa: CASRHLGAGVVEQFF
CDR3nt: TGTGCCAGCAGACACCTGGGGGCAGGGGTGGTTGAGCAGTTCTTC

len: 17
d_gene: TRBD2
j_gene: TRBJ2-2
v_gene: TRBV4-1
abundance: few
CDR3aa: CASSPTMREGPGGELFF
CDR3nt: TGCGCCAGCAGCCCAACAATGAGGGAGGGCCCAGGCGGGGAGCTGTTTTTT

len: 17
d_gene: -
j_gene: TRBJ2-2
v_gene: TRBV4-2
abundance: few
CDR3aa: CASSQYTTGRRSGELFF
CDR3nt: TGTGCCAGCAGCCAATACACAACAGGGAGGAGGTCCGGGGAGCTGTTTTTT

len: 13
d_gene: -
j_gene: TRBJ1-1
v_gene: TRBV5-1
abundance: -
CDR3aa: CASRVTGDTEAFF
CDR3nt: TGCGCCAGCAGAGTCACGGGGGACACTGAAGCTTTCTTT

len: 15
d_gene: TRBD2
j_gene: TRBJ2-1
v_gene: TRBV7-8
abundance: few
CDR3aa: CASSLTGQREYEQFF
CDR3nt: TGTGCCAGCAGCTTAACCGGCCAGCGGGAATATGAGCAGTTCTTC

len: 14
d_gene: -
j_gene: TRBJ1-6
v_gene: TRBV25-1
abundance: few
CDR3aa: CASTLKHANSPLHF
CDR3nt: TGTGCCAGCACCTTGAAGCACGCAAATTCACCCCTCCACTTT

len: 15
d_gene: TRBD2
j_gene: TRBJ2-1
v_gene: TRBV10-2
abundance: -
CDR3aa: CASRPGLAGALEQFF
CDR3nt: TGCGCCAGCAGGCCCGGACTAGCGGGGGCCCTAGAGCAGTTCTTC

len: 14
d_gene: -
j_gene: TRBJ2-5
v_gene: TRBV12-3/TRBV12-4
abundance: few
CDR3aa: CASTEARGGETQYF
CDR3nt: TGTGCCAGCACCGAGGCGCGGGGAGGCGAGACCCAGTACTTC

len: 14
d_gene: -
j_gene: TRBJ2-5
v_gene: TRBV19
abundance: few
CDR3aa: CASSIEGTSGTQYF
CDR3nt: TGTGCCAGTAGTATAGAGGGGACCAGTGGGACCCAGTACTTC

len: 12
d_gene: TRBD2
j_gene: TRBJ2-4
v_gene: TRBV19
abundance: many
CDR3aa: CASSSGGNIQYF
CDR3nt: TGTGCCAGTAGTTCGGGGGGAAACATTCAGTACTTC

len: 15
d_gene: TRBD2
j_gene: TRBJ2-2
v_gene: TRBV6-1
abundance: -
CDR3aa: CASNRLATNTGELFF
CDR3nt: TGTGCCAGCAACAGACTAGCGACGAACACCGGGGAGCTGTTTTTT

len: 19
d_gene: -
j_gene: TRBJ1-4
v_gene: TRBV5-1
abundance: few
CDR3aa: CASSLGLGHPAATNEKLFF
CDR3nt: TGCGCCAGCAGCTTGGGGTTGGGACACCCAGCCGCAACTAATGAAAAACTGTTTTTT

len: 13
d_gene: TRBD1
j_gene: TRBJ2-7
v_gene: TRBV27
abundance: -
CDR3aa: CASRRTGTGRTYF
CDR3nt: TGTGCCAGCAGACGAACCGGGACAGGGCGAACCTACTTC

len: 13
d_gene: -
j_gene: TRBJ1-1
v_gene: TRBV29-1
abundance: many
CDR3aa: CSVDPGVNTEAFF
CDR3nt: TGCAGCGTCGATCCAGGGGTGAACACTGAAGCTTTCTTT

len: 14
d_gene: -
j_gene: TRBJ2-7
v_gene: TRBV18
abundance: -
CDR3aa: CASSPQDKTYEQYF
CDR3nt: TGTGCCAGCTCACCACAAGACAAAACCTACGAGCAGTACTTC

len: 14
d_gene: -
j_gene: TRBJ2-1
v_gene: TRBV12-3/TRBV12-4
abundance: few
CDR3aa: CASSSTGRANEQFF
CDR3nt: TGTGCCAGCAGCTCAACAGGGAGGGCCAATGAGCAGTTCTTC

len: 15
d_gene: -
j_gene: TRBJ1-5
v_gene: TRBV4-2
abundance: many
CDR3aa: CASSQEGNSNQPQHF
CDR3nt: TGTGCCAGCAGCCAAGAGGGGAATAGCAATCAGCCCCAGCATTTT

len: 15
d_gene: -
j_gene: TRBJ2-1
v_gene: TRBV20-1
abundance: many
CDR3aa: CSAETLATLYNEQFF
CDR3nt: TGCAGTGCTGAAACCTTAGCGACCCTCTACAATGAGCAGTTCTTC

len: 15
d_gene: -
j_gene: TRBJ2-6
v_gene: TRBV4-1
abundance: -
CDR3aa: CASSQVASGANVLTF
CDR3nt: TGCGCCAGCAGCCAAGTGGCCTCTGGGGCCAACGTCCTGACTTTC

len: 15
d_gene: -
j_gene: TRBJ2-7
v_gene: TRBV2
abundance: -
CDR3aa: CASRADPNPVYEQYF
CDR3nt: TGTGCCAGCAGAGCCGACCCCAACCCTGTCTACGAGCAGTACTTC

len: 13
d_gene: -
j_gene: TRBJ1-1
v_gene: TRBV25-1
abundance: -
CDR3aa: CASSELVGTEAFF
CDR3nt: TGTGCCAGCAGTGAATTAGTAGGGACTGAAGCTTTCTTT

len: 15
d_gene: -
j_gene: TRBJ2-7
v_gene: TRBV11-3
abundance: -
CDR3aa: CASSLDFGGGYEQYF
CDR3nt: TGTGCCAGCAGCTTAGATTTCGGGGGAGGATACGAGCAGTACTTC

len: 14
d_gene: -
j_gene: TRBJ2-5
v_gene: TRBV4-1
abundance: few
CDR3aa: CASSQDNAGETQYF
CDR3nt: TGCGCCAGCAGCCAAGATAACGCCGGCGAGACCCAGTACTTC

len: 16
d_gene: TRBD1
j_gene: TRBJ2-5
v_gene: TRBV27
abundance: -
CDR3aa: CASSPRGTGGRETQYF
CDR3nt: TGTGCCAGCAGTCCACGGGGGACAGGGGGCCGGGAGACCCAGTACTTC

len: 14
d_gene: -
j_gene: TRBJ2-7
v_gene: TRBV15
abundance: few
CDR3aa: CAAWRQYFRSEQYF
CDR3nt: TGTGCCGCGTGGAGACAGTACTTTCGCTCCGAGCAGTACTTC

len: 16
d_gene: -
j_gene: TRBJ1-2
v_gene: TRBV20-1
abundance: -
CDR3aa: CSARDAGGVINYGYTF
CDR3nt: TGCAGTGCTAGAGATGCGGGGGGCGTTATAAACTATGGCTACACCTTC

len: 12
d_gene: -
j_gene: TRBJ2-7
v_gene: TRBV12-3/TRBV12-4
abundance: many
CDR3aa: CASSLVQYEQYF
CDR3nt: TGTGCCAGCAGTTTAGTACAGTACGAGCAGTACTTC

len: 11
d_gene: -
j_gene: TRBJ2-7
v_gene: TRBV29-1
abundance: -
CDR3aa: CSVHSSGEQYF
CDR3nt: TGCAGCGTTCATTCTTCGGGAGAGCAGTACTTC

len: 14
d_gene: -
j_gene: TRBJ1-1
v_gene: TRBV4-1
abundance: -
CDR3aa: CASSQDVANTEAFF
CDR3nt: TGCGCCAGCAGCCAAGATGTCGCAAACACTGAAGCTTTCTTT

len: 14
d_gene: -
j_gene: TRBJ2-7
v_gene: TRBV10-3
abundance: -
CDR3aa: CASGNSGSSYEQYF
CDR3nt: TGTGCCAGCGGTAATTCAGGTAGCTCCTACGAGCAGTACTTC

len: 14
d_gene: -
j_gene: TRBJ1-2
v_gene: TRBV20-1
abundance: few
CDR3aa: CSARDLAANYGYTF
CDR3nt: TGCAGTGCTAGAGATCTGGCCGCTAACTATGGCTACACCTTC